The clone carrying this T cell receptor beta chain was seen ten or more times. Its antigen remains unknown. The time point denotes: newly diagnosed GD, antithyroid drugs for less than 3 months. TCR sequences were obtained from RNA taken from PBMCs. Arm-PCR of CDR3 regions and iRepertoire HTBI primers were used to build TCR beta libraries. TCRdb re-called the multiplex PCR reads with MiXCR, one entry per CDR3 protein. The sample records 350,000 to 550,000 distinct CDR3 sequences, under 15% being singletons. The data were taken from a study of regulatory T cells in long-lasting Graves disease. Overall study context: Patients newly diagnosed with Graves' had been on antithyroid drugs for under 3 months.

Study-level results: Relative to new patients (roughly 970), persistent patients exhibited greater sharing of public clonotypes (approximately 2,700). TRBV28, TRBJ1-2 and TRBJ2-5 were segments that persistent disease favored.

The germline V and J ends were trimmed by 5 bases and 4 bases, with 11 bases remaining between them. The length of the CDR3 is 13 residues. The same data also went into a second study, on T cells in Graves' hyperthyroidism and ophthalmopathy. That work adds: During a first-round RT-PCR of the TCR CDR3, the HTBI primer set was used.

Sequencing was performed on peripheral blood mononuclear cells (PBMCs), taken at new diagnosis, from a patient treated with antithyroid drugs. This sequence joins TRBV12-3 or TRBV12-4 and TRBJ1-1; no reliable D call. The sequence was collected from a woman in her 30s with Graves disease. CDR3 DNA sequence: TGTGCCAGCAGTGCCGGGTTGGGCACTGAAGCTTTCTTT. Its translation is CASSAGLGTEAFF.